This T cell receptor beta chain was profiled in a study of cytomegalovirus exposure and HLA in healthy donors. Study summary: The 500 to 750 first-cohort repertoires and the 95 to 150 validation repertoires shared the same platform, a later analysis reported. Study-wide results and limits: Later, an analysis found that TCR clusters from the first cohort tended to co-occur in the 110 or so validation repertoires. TCR beta chains numbering more than 150 were designated cytomegalovirus-associated.

Of note for this clone: Its antigen is currently unknown.

CDR1 and CDR2 from the germline V gene are MDHEN and SYDVKM. The CDR3 length is 15 residues. The V end was cut by 5 bases, the J end by 4 bases, with 17 bases between. Sequenced by immunoSEQ multiplex PCR; TCRdb stores in-frame clones only, minus some. The top ten clones hold around an eighth of a sample with 200,000 or so clones, about 79% of them seen once. The rearrangement links TRBV28 to TRBJ1-2, with D perhaps TRBD1 (5 bases). This sequence was found in a woman aged 25 to 39 in good health and CMV-seropositive. The specimen was PBMCs. The CDR3, as DNA: TGTGCCAGCAGTAGGATGGGGCGCGAAGCCTATGGCTACACCTTC. The encoded protein is CASSRMGREAYGYTF.